These 4 T cell receptor beta chains came from one sample sequenced in a study of T cells in Graves' hyperthyroidism and ophthalmopathy (dated by TCRdb to between 2017 and 2020). Libraries came from multiplex PCR. Data came from an Illumina HiSeq 2000. The TCR beta CDR3 regions were amplified from the RNA transcripts. The first round of RT-PCR for the TCR CDR3 was performed with the HTBI primer set and the Qiagen OneStep RT-PCR kit. TCRdb trimmed public reads at Q25 via fastp, called clones via MiXCR and kept in-frame beta chains. CDR3 protein duplicates are merged, each entry listing the most common genes and DNA. A total of about 300,000 distinct CDR3 sequences appear in this sample, about 14% of them only once. The biggest ten clones account for 7% to 8.5% of the sample. The sequenced sample was blood. Source of these receptors: a woman in her twenties or thirties with Graves' hyperthyroidism that later progressed to Graves' ophthalmopathy.

A few counts support this clonotype. The gene calls are TRBV9 and TRBJ2-1; tentative D call: TRBD2 (6 bases). Germline V lookup: CDR1 SGDLS, CDR2 YYNGEE. V was cut by 0 bases and J by 7 bases, with 14 bases left in between. This CDR3 contains 15 residues. CDR3 region: CASSVDMEGWNEQFF. The CDR3, as DNA: TGTGCCAGCAGCGTAGATATGGAGGGCTGGAATGAGCAGTTCTTC. The whole variable domain, filled in from reference TRBV9 and TRBJ2-1, reads DSGVTQTPKHLITATGQRVTLRCSPRSGDLSVYWYQQSLDQGLQFLIQYYNGEERAKGNILERFSAQQFPDLHSELNLSSLELGDSALYFCASSVDMEGWNEQFFGPGTRLTVL.

V gene TRBV7-3 combines with J gene TRBJ2-2; D is uncertain. In germline, CDR1 is SGHTA, CDR2 FQGTGA. This CDR3 is built from 13 residues. V dropped 4 bases and J dropped 7 bases, with 10 bases sitting between them. CDR3 residues: CASSSLGSGELFF. The CDR3 region has the DNA TGTGCCAGCAGCTCGCTTGGCAGCGGGGAGCTGTTTTTT. Supplemented by reference TRBV7-3 and TRBJ2-2, the full variable domain reads GAGVSQTPSNKVTEKGKYVELRCDPISGHTALYWYRQSLGQGPEFLIYFQGTGAADDSGLPNDRFFAVRPEGSVSTLKIQRTERGDSAVYLCASSSLGSGELFFGEGSRLTVL.

This clonotype appeared many times. The rearrangement uses TRBV28 and TRBJ2-4; tentatively, D is TRBD2 (6 bases). Germline V gene lookup returns CDR1 MDHEN and CDR2 SYDVKM. The CDR3 is 15 residues long. The V end lost 4 bases, the J end lost 8 bases, and 18 bases lay between the germline ends. DNA for the CDR3: TGTGCCAGCAGTTCTGGGACGGAGGGAGCGGACATTCAGTACTTC. It translates to CASSSGTEGADIQYF.

This clonotype was picked up a small number of times. This rearrangement joins TRBV18 to TRBJ2-7; 7 bases align to TRBD1. V gave up 2 bases and J gave up 7 bases; unmatched junction bases: 2. From germline, CDR1 is KGHSH and CDR2 LQKENI. This CDR3 has 12 residues. CDR3 bases: TGTGCCAGCTCACCATCGACAGGGGAGCAGTACTTC. Protein product: CASSPSTGEQYF.